This TCR beta chain was sequenced in a study of blood T cell repertoires in COVID-19 (dated by TCRdb to the early 2020s). At the level of the whole study: Samples from collaborators originated in the United States, Italy and Spain and spanned both the acute and convalescent phases of COVID-19. The samples were drawn from the first 160 participants of the ongoing ImmuneRACE study and from over 950 subjects provided by 6 global collaborators. The repertoires were released in a freely available public database intended as a resource for research on the immune response to SARS-CoV-2. The material from the prospective study consisted of cDNA or gDNA derived from T cells, B-cell-depleted T cells, or PBMCs. The dataset comprised deeply sampled blood TCRbeta repertoires from subjects exposed to, actively infected with, or recovered from COVID-19. Where available, HLA class I and class II types were obtained from metadata supplied by the sample provider rather than from assay-based typing. Nearly every sample came with metadata listing a de-identified subject ID, COVID-19 status, age in years and sex.

With regard to this clone: There is no known antigen for this receptor. No much larger clone exists at a distance of one base, and base qualities are not known.

Enrolling through a virtual design, the prospective study's participants ranged in age from roughly 18 to 95 years and lived across approximately 25 United States geographic areas. To assign participants to cohorts, the prospective study relied on clinical history that participants themselves reported in a screening survey and a study questionnaire. Recovered participants in ImmuneRACE Cohort 3 were defined by two consecutive negative NP/OP PCR tests, clearance by a healthcare professional, or resolution of symptoms. Each participant in the prospective study had whole blood, serum and a nasopharyngeal or oropharyngeal swab collected by mobile phlebotomists. Prospective study participants could optionally give additional blood draws and questionnaires over an approximately two-month period. Blood samples from the prospective study were shipped frozen or at room temperature prior to DNA extraction.

The immunoSEQ Assay, a bias-controlled multiplex PCR, was used to amplify TCRbeta CDR3 regions from genomic DNA. The paper's processing steps were these. The number of nucleated cells in each sample was estimated from the amplification of reference gene primers within the assay. To quantify the absolute abundance of each unique TCRbeta CDR3 rearrangement, sequence reads were collapsed and filtered. For each sample, productive Simpson clonality was calculated as the square root of Simpson's diversity index over productive rearrangements. Imported from immuneACCESS, the table was reduced by TCRdb to in-frame sequences with V and J called. These copies leave out some clones; in studies compared against another copy, an unresolved V gene accounts for under half, and the cause of the remainder is not known. That table gives V, J and clone size, and the DNA gave D and trimming. Counted in this sample were 150,000 to 200,000 clones; roughly 90% of them appeared once. The leading ten clones occupy about 8.8% of the sample.

Overall study outcomes, separate from this receptor: The quantity of clinical and demographic metadata differed by source and by participant and was supplied without curation.

Compared with germline, V lacks 4 bases and J lacks 10 bases; bases without a gene match: 8. In the germline V gene, CDR1 corresponds to SGHRS and CDR2 to YFSETQ. Spanning cysteine to phenylalanine, the CDR3 consists of 14 amino acids. Kept here is only the CDR3 DNA, which spans 42 bases and is read in frame from base 1. The receptor's source is a young woman who had recovered from COVID-19. The chain is made from TRBV5-1 and TRBJ2-1, with 10 bases in between that match TRBD1. The sample consisted of PBMCs or T cells enriched from blood (not recorded which). The CDR3 region has the sequence CASSAGTGEEEQFF. The DNA reads as follows: TGCGCCAGCAGCGCCGGGACAGGGGAAGAGGAGCAGTTCTTC. The entire variable domain, with the stretches around the CDR3 drawn from the reference TRBV5-1 and TRBJ2-1 proteins, is KAGVTQTPRYLIKTRGQQVTLSCSPISGHRSVSWYQQTPGQGLQFLFEYFSETQRNKGNFPGRFSGRQFSNSRSEMNVSTLELGDSALYLCASSAGTGEEEQFFGPGTRLTVL.